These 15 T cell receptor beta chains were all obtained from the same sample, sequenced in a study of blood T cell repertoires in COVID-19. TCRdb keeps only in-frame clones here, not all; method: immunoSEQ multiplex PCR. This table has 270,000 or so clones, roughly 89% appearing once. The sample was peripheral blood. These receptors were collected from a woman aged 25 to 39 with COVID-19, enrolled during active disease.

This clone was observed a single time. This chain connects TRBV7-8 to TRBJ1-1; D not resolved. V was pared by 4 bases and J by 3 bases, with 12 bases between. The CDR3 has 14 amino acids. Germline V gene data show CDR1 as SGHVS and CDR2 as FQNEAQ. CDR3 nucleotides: TGTGCCAGCAGCTCAGCCGGGAGCGACACTGAAGCTTTCTTT. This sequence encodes CASSSAGSDTEAFF.

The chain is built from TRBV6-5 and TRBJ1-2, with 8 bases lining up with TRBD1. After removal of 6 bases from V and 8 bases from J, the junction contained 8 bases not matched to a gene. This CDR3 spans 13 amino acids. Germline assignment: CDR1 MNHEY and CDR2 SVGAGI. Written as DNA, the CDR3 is TGTGCCAGCAGCCATGACAGGGGAGGAGGCTACACCTTC. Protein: CASSHDRGGGYTF.

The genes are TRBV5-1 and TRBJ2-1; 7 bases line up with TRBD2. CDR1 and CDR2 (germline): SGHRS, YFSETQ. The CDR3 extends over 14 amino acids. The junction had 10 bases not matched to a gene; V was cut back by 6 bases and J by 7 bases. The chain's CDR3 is CASILTAGRNEQFF. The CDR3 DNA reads TGCGCCAGCATCCTGACAGCGGGGCGGAATGAGCAGTTCTTC.

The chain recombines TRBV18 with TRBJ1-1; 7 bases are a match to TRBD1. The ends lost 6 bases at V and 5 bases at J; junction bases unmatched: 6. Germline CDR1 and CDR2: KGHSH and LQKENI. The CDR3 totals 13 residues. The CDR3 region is CASSLQGDTEAFF. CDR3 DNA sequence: TGTGCCAGCTCGTTGCAGGGGGATACTGAAGCTTTCTTT.

The chain's CDR3 is CASTQTGGEPGYTF. CDR3 bases: TGTGCCAGCACCCAAACAGGGGGCGAGCCTGGCTACACCTTC. This chain uses TRBV27 with TRBJ1-2; 9 bases are shared with TRBD1. Germline V CDR1 and CDR2: MNHEY, SMNVEV (reference sequence). J was trimmed by 7 bases and V by 7 bases; bases with no gene match: 10. There are 14 residues in the CDR3.

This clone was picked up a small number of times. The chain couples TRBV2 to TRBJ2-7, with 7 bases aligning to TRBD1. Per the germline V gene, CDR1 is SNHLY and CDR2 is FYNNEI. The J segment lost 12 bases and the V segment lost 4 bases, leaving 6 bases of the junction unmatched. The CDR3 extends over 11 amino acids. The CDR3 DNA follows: TGTGCCAGCAGTGGGACAGGCCATGTGTACTTC. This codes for CASSGTGHVYF. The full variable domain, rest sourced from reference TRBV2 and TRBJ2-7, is EPEVTQTPSHQVTQMGQEVILRCVPISNHLYFYWYRQILGQKVEFLVSFYNNEISEKSEIFDDQFSVERPDGSNFTLKIRSTKLEDSAMYFCASSGTGHVYFGPGTRLTVT.

Here the CDR3 reads CASSSGTGVEELFF. The CDR3 nucleotides are TGTGCCAGCAGCTCCGGGACAGGGGTTGAGGAGCTGTTTTTT. V gene TRBV6-2 or TRBV6-3 combines with J gene TRBJ2-2; 10 positions agree with TRBD1. This CDR3 is 14 amino acids long. CDR1 and CDR2 (germline): MNHEY, SVGEGT. Germline trimming cut 6 bases from V and 10 bases from J; bases unmatched to any gene: 8.

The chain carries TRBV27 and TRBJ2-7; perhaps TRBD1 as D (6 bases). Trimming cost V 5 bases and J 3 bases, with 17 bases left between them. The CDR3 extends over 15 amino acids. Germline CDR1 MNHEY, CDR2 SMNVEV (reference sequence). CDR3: CASSPHDRRSYEQYF. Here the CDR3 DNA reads TGTGCCAGCAGTCCACACGACAGGAGAAGCTACGAGCAGTACTTC.

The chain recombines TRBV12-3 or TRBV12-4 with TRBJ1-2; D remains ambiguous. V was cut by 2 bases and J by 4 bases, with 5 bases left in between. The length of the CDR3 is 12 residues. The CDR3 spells CASSLTPYGYTF. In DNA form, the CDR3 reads TGTGCCAGCAGTTTAACTCCCTATGGCTACACCTTC.

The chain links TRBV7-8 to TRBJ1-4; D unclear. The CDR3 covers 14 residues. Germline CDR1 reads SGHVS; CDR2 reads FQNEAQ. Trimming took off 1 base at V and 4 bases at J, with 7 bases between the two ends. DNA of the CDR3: TGTGCCAGCAGCTTAGAACGGTTTAATGAAAAACTGTTTTTT. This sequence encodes CASSLERFNEKLFF.

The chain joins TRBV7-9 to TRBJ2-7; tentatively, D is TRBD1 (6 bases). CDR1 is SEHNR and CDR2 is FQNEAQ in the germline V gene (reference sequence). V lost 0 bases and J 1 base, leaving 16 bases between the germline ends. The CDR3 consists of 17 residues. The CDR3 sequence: CASSLAGGSHRSYEQYF. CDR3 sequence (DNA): TGTGCCAGCAGCTTAGCAGGGGGTAGTCACCGGTCCTACGAGCAGTACTTC. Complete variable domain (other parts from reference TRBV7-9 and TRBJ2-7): DTGVSQNPRHKITKRGQNVTFRCDPISEHNRLYWYRQTLGQGPEFLTYFQNEAQLEKSRLLSDRFSAERPKGSFSTLEIQRTEQGDSAMYLCASSLAGGSHRSYEQYFGPGTRLTVT.

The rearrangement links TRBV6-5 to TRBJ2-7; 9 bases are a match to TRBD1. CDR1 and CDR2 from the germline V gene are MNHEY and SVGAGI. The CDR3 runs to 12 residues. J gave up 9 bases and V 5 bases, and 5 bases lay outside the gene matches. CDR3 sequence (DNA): TGTGCCAGCAGTATGGGACAGGGATGGCAGTACTTC. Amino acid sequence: CASSMGQGWQYF.

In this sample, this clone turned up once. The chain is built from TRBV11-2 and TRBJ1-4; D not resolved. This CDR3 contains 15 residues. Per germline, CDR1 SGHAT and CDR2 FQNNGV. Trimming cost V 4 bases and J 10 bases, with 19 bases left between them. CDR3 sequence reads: CASSSYTTPGGKLFF. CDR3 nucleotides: TGTGCCAGCAGCTCCTACACTACCCCGGGTGGAAAACTGTTTTTT.

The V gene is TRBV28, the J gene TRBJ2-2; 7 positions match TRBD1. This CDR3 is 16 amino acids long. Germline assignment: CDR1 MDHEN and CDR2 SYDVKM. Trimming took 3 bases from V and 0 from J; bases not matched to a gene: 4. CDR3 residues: CASSFWGQPNTGELFF. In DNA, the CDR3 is TGTGCCAGCAGTTTTTGGGGACAGCCGAACACCGGGGAGCTGTTTTTT.

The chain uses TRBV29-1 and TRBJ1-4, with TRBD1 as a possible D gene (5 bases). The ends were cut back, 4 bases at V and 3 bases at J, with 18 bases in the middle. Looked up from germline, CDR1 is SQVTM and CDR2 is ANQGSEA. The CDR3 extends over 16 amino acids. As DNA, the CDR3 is TGCAGCGTTGGCCTAGGTGGGGCATGGGCTAATGAAAAACTGTTTTTT. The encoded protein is CSVGLGGAWANEKLFF.